The rows below give T cell receptor beta chains drawn from one sample of a study of beta chain features in type 1 diabetes. Here immunoSEQ multiplex PCR was the method, and the copy in TCRdb shows in-frame clones only, minus some. The sample includes about 250,000 clones, around 14% of them seen just once. The sequenced material came from naive CD4+ T cells from blood. All receptors derive from a woman aged 35 to 49 in good health. Each CDR3 is given with its conserved first and last residue. D genes are given only for firm matches. Size tells how often a clone was seen (once, few, many) or the class of an expanded clone, and some rows leave it out.

V gene	J gene	D gene	clone size	CDR3 protein	CDR3 DNA
TRBV2	TRBJ1-5	NA	NA	CASSAISGFSNQPQHF	TGTGCCAGCAGTGCAATCTCAGGGTTCAGTAATCAGCCCCAGCATTTT
TRBV4-3	TRBJ1-3	NA	few	CASSQDRVSGNTIYF	TGCGCCAGCAGCCAAGACAGGGTTTCTGGAAACACCATATATTTT
TRBV6-6	TRBJ1-3	NA	few	CASSSQGGGNTIYF	TGTGCCAGCAGTTCGCAGGGAGGCGGGAACACCATATATTTT
TRBV6-6	TRBJ2-6	TRBD1	NA	CATTGTGANVLTF	TGTGCCACGACAGGGACTGGGGCCAACGTCCTGACTTTC
TRBV6-5	TRBJ2-3	TRBD2	NA	CASSYTSGGARDTQYF	TGTGCCAGCAGTTATACTAGCGGGGGGGCTAGGGATACGCAGTATTTT
TRBV27	TRBJ1-2	TRBD1	NA	CASSTNADRNYGYTF	TGTGCCAGTAGTACAAACGCGGACAGGAACTATGGCTACACCTTC
TRBV19	TRBJ1-2	TRBD1	few	CASSGQGPNYGYTF	TGTGCCAGTAGTGGACAGGGGCCCAACTATGGCTACACCTTC
TRBV9	TRBJ2-6	TRBD2	few	CASSLGASGGTGANVLTF	TGTGCCAGCAGCCTCGGTGCTAGCGGGGGTACAGGGGCCAACGTCCTGACTTTC
TRBV7-2	TRBJ2-1	TRBD2	NA	CASRGGGGAWDEQFF	TGTGCCAGCAGAGGTGGCGGGGGGGCCTGGGATGAGCAGTTCTTC
TRBV2	TRBJ2-3	NA	NA	CASSDSGTWADTQYF	TGTGCCAGCAGTGACTCGGGGACTTGGGCAGATACGCAGTATTTT
TRBV15	TRBJ2-7	TRBD2	NA	CATSRDTSGTSAYEQYF	TGTGCCACCAGCAGAGATACGTCCGGGACTAGCGCCTACGAGCAGTACTTC
TRBV15	TRBJ2-3	NA	many	CATSTRDSFTQYF	TGTGCCACCAGCACCCGGGACTCCTTTACGCAGTATTTT
TRBV4-3	TRBJ2-3	NA	NA	CASSQDRQGGHTDTQYF	TGCGCCAGCAGCCAAGATAGGCAGGGAGGACACACAGATACACAGTATTTT
TRBV29-1	TRBJ1-2	NA	NA	CSVEDTPANYGYTF	TGCAGCGTTGAAGATACCCCAGCTAACTATGGCTACACCTTC
TRBV5-4	TRBJ1-4	NA	NA	CASSLEQGDEKLFF	TGTGCCAGCAGCTTGGAACAGGGAGACGAAAAACTGTTTTTT
TRBV5-1	TRBJ1-1	NA	few	CASSLAPGKPEAFF	TGCGCCAGCAGCTTGGCCCCAGGGAAGCCTGAAGCTTTCTTT
TRBV2	TRBJ1-1	TRBD1	few	CASSRTGLEAFF	TGTGCCAGCAGTCGGACAGGCCTTGAAGCTTTCTTT
TRBV5-1	TRBJ2-3	TRBD2	NA	CASSATSGGASTDTQYF	TGCGCCAGCAGCGCCACTAGCGGGGGAGCTAGCACAGATACGCAGTATTTT
TRBV6-5	TRBJ2-4	TRBD1	few	CASADRSSGKNIQYF	TGTGCCAGCGCGGACAGGTCTTCAGGCAAAAACATTCAGTACTTC
TRBV7-9	TRBJ2-4	NA	few	CASSLGQGIAKNIQYF	TGTGCCAGCAGCTTGGGTCAGGGGATAGCCAAAAACATTCAGTACTTC
TRBV11-2	TRBJ1-1	NA	NA	CASSLTQEAFF	TGTGCCAGCAGCTTAACACAAGAAGCTTTCTTT
TRBV7-9	TRBJ2-5	NA	few	CASRLWSGSGETQYF	TGTGCCAGCAGGCTATGGTCGGGGTCTGGGGAGACCCAGTACTTC
TRBV5-1	TRBJ1-1	NA	NA	CASSRTENTEAFF	TGCGCCAGCAGCCGGACTGAGAACACTGAAGCTTTCTTT
TRBV29-1	TRBJ2-3	TRBD2	NA	CSVPPGTSGTDTQYF	TGCAGCGTCCCCCCCGGGACTAGCGGGACAGATACGCAGTATTTT
TRBV6-5	TRBJ1-1	TRBD1	NA	CASSYTTTGYSEAFF	TGTGCCAGCAGTTACACAACGACAGGGTATAGTGAAGCTTTCTTT
TRBV7-5	TRBJ1-6	NA	few	CVRSKRHAGGTSSYNSPLHF	TGTGTCAGAAGCAAGAGGCACGCAGGGGGCACCAGCTCCTATAATTCACCCCTCCACTTT
TRBV5-1	TRBJ1-1	NA	NA	CASTTGTSNTEAFF	TGCGCCAGCACAACCGGGACATCGAACACTGAAGCTTTCTTT
TRBV19	TRBJ2-2	TRBD2	NA	CASSVLAGKNTGELFF	TGTGCCAGTAGTGTACTAGCGGGGAAGAACACCGGGGAGCTGTTTTTT